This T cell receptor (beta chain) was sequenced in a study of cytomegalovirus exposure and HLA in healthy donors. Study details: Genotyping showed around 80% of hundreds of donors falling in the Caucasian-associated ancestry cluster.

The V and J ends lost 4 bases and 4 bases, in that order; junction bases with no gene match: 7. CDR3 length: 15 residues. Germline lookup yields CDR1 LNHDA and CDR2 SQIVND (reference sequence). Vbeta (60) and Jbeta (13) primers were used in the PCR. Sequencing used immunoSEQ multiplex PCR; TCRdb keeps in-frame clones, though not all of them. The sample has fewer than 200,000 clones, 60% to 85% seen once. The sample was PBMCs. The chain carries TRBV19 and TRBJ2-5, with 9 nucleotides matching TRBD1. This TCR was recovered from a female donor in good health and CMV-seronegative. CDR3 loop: CASSKHRGLRETQYF. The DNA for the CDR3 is TGTGCCAGTAGTAAACACAGGGGGCTTAGAGAGACCCAGTACTTC.